This is a list of T cell receptor beta chains from one sample in a study of blood T cells in healthy people across ages. Each CDR3 protein gets one entry after TCRdb re-called the 5' RACE reads with MiXCR. Here the sample spans 1.5 million to 2 million distinct CDR3 sequences, roughly two fifths being singletons. The sequenced sample was blood. These TCRs come from a human donor in good health. CDR3s include the opening cysteine and the closing phenylalanine or tryptophan. Each record gives: D gene, V gene, J gene, clone size, CDR3 protein, CDR3 DNA. D genes are given only for firm matches. Size is omitted from some rows. Given values are once, few, many or a class for expanded clones.

TRBD2	TRBV7-2	TRBJ2-1	many	CASSLLSGGAYNEQFF	TGTGCCAGCAGCTTATTGAGCGGGGGGGCCTACAATGAGCAGTTCTTC
-	TRBV5-1	TRBJ1-1	many	CASSLGGALNTEAFF	TGCGCCAGCAGCTTGGGGGGGGCCCTGAACACTGAAGCTTTCTTT
-	TRBV4-1	TRBJ2-7	-	CASSQDGQIQGAEQYF	TGCGCCAGCAGCCAAGATGGGCAGATTCAGGGAGCCGAGCAGTACTTC
-	TRBV12-3/TRBV12-4	TRBJ2-6	-	CASSPGRAKGANVLTF	TGTGCCAGCAGTCCCGGTCGAGCGAAGGGGGCCAACGTCCTGACTTTC
-	TRBV5-6	TRBJ2-7	-	CASREGWSSYEQYF	TGTGCCAGCAGAGAGGGGTGGAGCTCCTACGAGCAGTACTTC
-	TRBV4-3	TRBJ1-4	-	CASSQVMREGEKLFF	TGCGCCAGCAGCCAAGTTATGAGGGAGGGGGAAAAACTGTTTTTT
-	TRBV5-1	TRBJ2-1	-	CASSLELVRNNEQFF	TGCGCCAGCAGCTTGGAGTTAGTTAGAAACAATGAGCAGTTCTTC
TRBD2	TRBV6-6	TRBJ2-1	-	CASSYSGRAGIPQEQFF	TGTGCCAGCAGTTACTCCGGACGAGCGGGGATCCCACAGGAGCAGTTCTTC
TRBD2	TRBV7-9	TRBJ2-7	-	CASSPRGDDYEQYF	TGTGCCAGCAGCCCACGGGGGGATGACTACGAGCAGTACTTC
TRBD2	TRBV15	TRBJ2-1	-	CATSETSGDSYNEQFF	TGTGCCACCAGCGAGACTAGCGGGGATTCCTACAATGAGCAGTTCTTC
-	TRBV3-1	TRBJ1-5	few	CASSQQGIRNQPQHF	TGTGCCAGCAGCCAACAGGGGATACGCAATCAGCCCCAGCATTTT
-	TRBV20-1	TRBJ1-5	-	CSALRGASNQPQHF	TGCAGTGCTCTCAGGGGAGCTAGCAATCAGCCCCAGCATTTT
-	TRBV7-9	TRBJ2-1	-	CASSLVGGSPDEQFF	TGTGCCAGCAGCTTAGTTGGAGGCAGTCCGGATGAGCAGTTCTTC
TRBD2	TRBV7-9	TRBJ2-1	few	CASSRTSGRPNEQFF	TGTGCCAGCAGCAGAACTAGCGGGCGGCCCAATGAGCAGTTCTTC
-	TRBV27	TRBJ2-1	-	CASSLTPARYNEQFF	TGTGCCAGCAGTTTAACCCCAGCGAGGTACAATGAGCAGTTCTTC
TRBD1	TRBV12-3/TRBV12-4	TRBJ1-1	-	CASIWTGRSEAFF	TGTGCCAGCATCTGGACAGGTAGATCTGAAGCTTTCTTT
-	TRBV4-3	TRBJ1-5	-	CASSQDLGGGNQPQHF	TGCGCCAGCAGCCAAGATCTAGGAGGAGGCAATCAGCCCCAGCATTTT
-	TRBV11-2	TRBJ1-2	-	CASSSMILYRDYGYTF	TGTGCCAGCAGCTCCATGATTCTTTACCGGGACTATGGCTACACCTTC